This T cell receptor (beta chain) was sequenced in a study of type 1 regulatory T cells. Each CDR3 protein gets one entry after TCRdb re-called the reads with MiXCR. The table includes tens of thousands of distinct CDR3 sequences, approximately 60% detected once. As for this clonotype: Its specificity is unknown.

Deletions cut 5 bases from V and 2 bases from J, with 13 bases between. The CDR3 has 14 amino acids. Germline CDR1 and CDR2: SGDLS and YYNGEE. The TCR comes from a human donor in good health. Sequencing was performed on cultured non-Tr1 T cells, either the whole culture or a sorted T cell fraction (not recorded which). The chain has TRBV9 and TRBJ2-5; tentatively, D is TRBD2 (5 bases). CDR3: CASSPTAGQETQYF. CDR3 in DNA: TGTGCCAGCAGTCCTACGGCGGGTCAAGAGACCCAGTACTTC. The entire variable domain, with the rest obtained from reference TRBV9 and TRBJ2-5, is as follows: DSGVTQTPKHLITATGQRVTLRCSPRSGDLSVYWYQQSLDQGLQFLIQYYNGEERAKGNILERFSAQQFPDLHSELNLSSLELGDSALYFCASSPTAGQETQYFGPGTRLLVL.